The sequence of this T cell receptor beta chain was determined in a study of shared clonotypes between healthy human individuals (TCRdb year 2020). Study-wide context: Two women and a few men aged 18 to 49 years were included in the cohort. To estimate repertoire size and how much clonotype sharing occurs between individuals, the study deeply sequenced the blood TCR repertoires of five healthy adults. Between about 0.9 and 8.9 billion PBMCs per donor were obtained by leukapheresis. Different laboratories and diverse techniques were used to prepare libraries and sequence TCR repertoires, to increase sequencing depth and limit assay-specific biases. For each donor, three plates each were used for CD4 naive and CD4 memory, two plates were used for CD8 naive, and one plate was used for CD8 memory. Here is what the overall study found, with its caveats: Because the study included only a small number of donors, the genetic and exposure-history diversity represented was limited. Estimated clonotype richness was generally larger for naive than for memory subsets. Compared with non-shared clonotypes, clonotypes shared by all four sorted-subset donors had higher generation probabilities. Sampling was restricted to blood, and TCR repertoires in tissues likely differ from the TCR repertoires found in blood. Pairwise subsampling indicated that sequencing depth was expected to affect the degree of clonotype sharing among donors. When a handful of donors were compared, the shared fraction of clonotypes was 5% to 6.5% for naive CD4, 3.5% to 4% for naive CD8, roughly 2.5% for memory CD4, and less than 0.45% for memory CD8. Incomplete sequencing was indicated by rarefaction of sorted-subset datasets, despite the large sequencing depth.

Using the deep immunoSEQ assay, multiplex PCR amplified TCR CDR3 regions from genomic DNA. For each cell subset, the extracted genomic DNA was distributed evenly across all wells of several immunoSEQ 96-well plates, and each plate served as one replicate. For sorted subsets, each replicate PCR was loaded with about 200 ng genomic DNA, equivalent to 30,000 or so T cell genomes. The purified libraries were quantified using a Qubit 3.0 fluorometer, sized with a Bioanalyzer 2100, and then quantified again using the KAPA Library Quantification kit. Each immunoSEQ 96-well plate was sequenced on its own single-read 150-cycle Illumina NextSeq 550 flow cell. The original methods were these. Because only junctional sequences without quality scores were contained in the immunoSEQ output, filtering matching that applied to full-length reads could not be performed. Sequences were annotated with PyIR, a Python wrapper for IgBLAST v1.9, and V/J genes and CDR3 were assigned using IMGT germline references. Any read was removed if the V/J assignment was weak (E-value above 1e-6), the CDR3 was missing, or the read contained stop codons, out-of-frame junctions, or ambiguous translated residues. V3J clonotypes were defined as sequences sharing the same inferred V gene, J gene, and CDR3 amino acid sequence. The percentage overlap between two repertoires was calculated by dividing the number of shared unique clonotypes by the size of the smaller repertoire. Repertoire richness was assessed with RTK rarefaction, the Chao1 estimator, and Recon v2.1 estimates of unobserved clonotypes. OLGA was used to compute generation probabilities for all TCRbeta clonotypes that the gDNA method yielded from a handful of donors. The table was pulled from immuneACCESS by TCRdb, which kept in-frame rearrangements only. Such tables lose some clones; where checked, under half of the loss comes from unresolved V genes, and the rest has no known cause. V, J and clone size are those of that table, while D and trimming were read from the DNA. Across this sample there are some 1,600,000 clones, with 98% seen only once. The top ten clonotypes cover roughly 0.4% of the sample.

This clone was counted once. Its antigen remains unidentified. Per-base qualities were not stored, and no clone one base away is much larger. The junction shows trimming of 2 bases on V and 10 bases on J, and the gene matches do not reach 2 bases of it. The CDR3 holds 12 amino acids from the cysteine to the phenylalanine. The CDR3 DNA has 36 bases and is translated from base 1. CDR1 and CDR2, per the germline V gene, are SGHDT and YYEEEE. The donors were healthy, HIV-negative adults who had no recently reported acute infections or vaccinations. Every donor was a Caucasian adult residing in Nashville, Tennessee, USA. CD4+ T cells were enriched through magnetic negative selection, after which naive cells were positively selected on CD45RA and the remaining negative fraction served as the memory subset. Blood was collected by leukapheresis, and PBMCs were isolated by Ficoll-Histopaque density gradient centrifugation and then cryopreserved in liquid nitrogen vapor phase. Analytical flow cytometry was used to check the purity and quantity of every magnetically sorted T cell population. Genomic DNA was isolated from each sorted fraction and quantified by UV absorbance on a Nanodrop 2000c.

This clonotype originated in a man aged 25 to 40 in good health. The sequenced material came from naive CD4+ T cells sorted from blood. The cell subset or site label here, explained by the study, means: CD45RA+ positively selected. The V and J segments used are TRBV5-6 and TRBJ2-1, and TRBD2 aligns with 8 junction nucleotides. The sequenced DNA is TGTGCCAGCAGCTTACTAGCGGCGGAGCAGTTCTTC. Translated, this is CASSLLAAEQFF.